This TCR beta chain was sequenced during a study of vaccination and CD4 T cells after COVID-19 (dated 2022 in TCRdb). Regarding the complete study: The convalescent cohort comprised six males and four females, including two Hispanic individuals, seven Caucasians, two Asians and one multiracial person. Participants received two doses of either the Pfizer-BioNTech BNT162b2 vaccine (n=8) or the Moderna mRNA-1273 vaccine (n=2). Post-COVID blood samples from convalescent patients were collected a median of around 100 days after diagnosis, with a range of 35 to 161 days. Post-vaccine blood samples were obtained a median of around 67 days after the second vaccine dose, with a range of about 14 to 241 days. The cultures were stimulated with overlapping spike peptide pools from SARS-CoV-2 and from the common cold coronaviruses HCoV-NL63, HCoV-OC43 and HCoV-229E. As controls, cultures received a CEFX viral epitope pool (the positive control), an HIV-1 Nef peptide pool (the negative control), or no peptide at all. The spike-specific CD4+ TCR repertoire was compared before and after mRNA vaccination in under 11 COVID-19 convalescent patients and a handful of infection-naive healthy vaccine recipients. Memory CD4+ T cell crossreactivity between SARS-CoV-2 and common cold coronavirus spike proteins was assessed at the TCR clonotype level in an earlier paper using these donors.

Read against the paper, the sample's treatment or condition label means: approximately 11-day PBMC culture with coronavirus spike peptide pools or control peptides (ViraFEST assay). CD4+ T cells from unexposed donors were collected before the COVID-19 pandemic (2011-2018). The ViraFEST assay, used in the study, expanded antigen-specific T cells with peptide pools and then identified the expanded clonotypes through TCR sequencing. More than 1.5 million PBMCs per well were cultured in IMDM with 5% human AB serum and roughly 9.3 IU/ml IL-2, plus 10 ug/ml peptide pools. Half of the culture medium was replaced with fresh IL-2-containing medium on days 3 and 7. Once the cells had been in culture for less than 11 days, the EasySep CD4+ T cell isolation kit was used to isolate CD4+ T cells by negative selection. As cell number allowed, CD4+ T cells from unexposed donors were tested for reactivity to SARS-CoV-2 S and N and to four common cold coronavirus spike pools. Ficoll-Paque Plus gradient centrifugation was used to isolate PBMCs from whole blood, and the isolated PBMCs were then either used fresh or cryopreserved at -140C. Each culture condition was generally run in triplicate wells. Leukapheresis product for the unexposed donors was purchased commercially.

The library was prepared using PCR. TCR sequencing of DNA from cultured CD4+ T cells used the Oncomine TCR Beta short-read assay at the Johns Hopkins FTIC core. The QIAamp micro DNA kit was used to extract genomic DNA from the cultured CD4+ T cells. Oncomine TCR Beta libraries made from cultured CD4+ T cells were pooled using unique dual indexes and sequenced on an Illumina iSeq 100. The original methods were these. Non-productive sequences were removed, and CDR3s not starting with C, not ending with F or W, or shorter than 7 amino acids were discarded. Antigen-specific clonotypes were identified using the MANAFEST web application through comparison of peptide-stimulated wells with reference and other culture wells. Positive clones required FDR below 0.05, an odds ratio above 5, and productive frequency above 0.1% in at least two of three replicate wells. Cross-reactive clonotypes were defined as significantly expanded in both SARS-CoV-2 spike wells and at least one common cold coronavirus spike condition. Similarity between CDR3 sequences was evaluated in R version 3.6.1 using Levenshtein distances (stringdist) and unrooted phylogenetic trees (ape). TCRdb reran the public reads through fastp at Q25 and MiXCR, keeping productive beta chains. Each entry merges the rows of one CDR3 protein and shows their most common DNA and genes. Here the V and J calls rest on TCRdb's processing, not on the authors' analysis. The sample data list about 8,100 distinct CDR3 sequences, and approximately 57% of these were observed just once. Jointly, the top ten make up around 13% of the sample.

Paper-wide results and their limitations: Of the vaccine-specific clones found in convalescent patients, nearly all (304 of 307) were mono-reactive for SARS-CoV-2 spike instead of being cross-reactive with common cold coronaviruses. An increase in the median number of SARS-CoV-2-reactive clonotypes from some 20 after infection to roughly 38 after vaccination was observed, but the change was not found to be significant. In convalescent patients, a median roughly 85% of post-vaccine SARS-CoV-2-reactive clones were detected only after vaccination, and vaccine-specific priming was suggested by this finding. The study included relatively few convalescent patients and did not analyze early timepoints after natural infection.

This clonotype has a single count. There is no known antigen for this receptor. No base-level quality is on record; no much larger clone is a single base apart. One read yields weak evidence. The CDR3 runs 17 amino acids, cysteine and phenylalanine included. Here the CDR3 DNA is all that survives: 51 bases in frame from base 1. For this chain, trimming is 7 bases at the V end and 2 bases at the J end, and the number of junction bases without a gene match is 12. Taken from the germline V gene (reference sequence), the CDR1 and CDR2 loops are LNHDA and SQIVND. The sequence was obtained from a human donor in good health. The rearrangement joined TRBV19 to TRBJ2-4, and 9 junctional nucleotides match TRBD2. Sequenced: CD4+ T cells from blood, cultured in vitro. The DNA sequence follows: TGTGCCAGTACCCCTCTTAGCGGGAGTGGAACCAAAAACATTCAGTACTTC. Translated, this gives CASTPLSGSGTKNIQYF. With the portions outside the CDR3 filled from the reference TRBV19 and TRBJ2-4 genes, the complete variable region becomes DGGITQSPKYLFRKEGQNVTLSCEQNLNHDAMYWYRQDPGQGLRLIYYSQIVNDFQKGDIAEGYSVSREKKESFPLTVTSAQKNPTAFYLCASTPLSGSGTKNIQYFGAGTRLSVL.